Below, one T cell receptor beta chain is given with its context. Its specificity is not known. This record belongs to a study of neoadjuvant anti-PD-1 for oral cavity cancer. Findings and caveats of the study: Treg/Th17 ratio rose with pretreatment blood and fell with post-treatment tumor TCRbeta clonality.

Time point specified: after neoadjuvant nivolumab, at surgical resection. Patients had newly diagnosed, untreated stage II-IVA oral cavity squamous cell carcinoma. The patients had HPV-negative, locally advanced oral cavity squamous cell carcinoma. Blood libraries mostly used approximately 0.5 ug genomic DNA, six replicates each. Method: immunoSEQ multiplex PCR; TCRdb's copy keeps in-frame clones and lacks some. The table lists 14,000 or so clones, about 76% of them singletons, with 2.5% to 3.5% in the top ten. The CDR3 has 14 amino acids. The germline V gene has CDR1 LGHNT and CDR2 FRNRAP. V was clipped by 1 base and J by 8 bases, with 12 bases between them.

The source of this sequence is a person aged 35 to 85 with oral cavity squamous cell carcinoma. The rearrangement joins TRBV12-5 to TRBJ2-1; D call uncertain. The material sequenced was PBMCs, taken after nivolumab (anti-PD-1) treatment. CDR3 sequence (DNA): TGTGCTAGTGGTTTGGGCAGTCGCGTGGATGAGCAGTTCTTC. This codes for CASGLGSRVDEQFF. Using reference TRBV12-5 and TRBJ2-1 for the parts outside the CDR3, the full variable domain is DARVTQTPRHKVTEMGQEVTMRCQPILGHNTVFWYRQTMMQGLELLAYFRNRAPLDDSGMPKDRFSAEMPDATLATLKIQPSEPRDSAVYFCASGLGSRVDEQFFGPGTRLTVL.